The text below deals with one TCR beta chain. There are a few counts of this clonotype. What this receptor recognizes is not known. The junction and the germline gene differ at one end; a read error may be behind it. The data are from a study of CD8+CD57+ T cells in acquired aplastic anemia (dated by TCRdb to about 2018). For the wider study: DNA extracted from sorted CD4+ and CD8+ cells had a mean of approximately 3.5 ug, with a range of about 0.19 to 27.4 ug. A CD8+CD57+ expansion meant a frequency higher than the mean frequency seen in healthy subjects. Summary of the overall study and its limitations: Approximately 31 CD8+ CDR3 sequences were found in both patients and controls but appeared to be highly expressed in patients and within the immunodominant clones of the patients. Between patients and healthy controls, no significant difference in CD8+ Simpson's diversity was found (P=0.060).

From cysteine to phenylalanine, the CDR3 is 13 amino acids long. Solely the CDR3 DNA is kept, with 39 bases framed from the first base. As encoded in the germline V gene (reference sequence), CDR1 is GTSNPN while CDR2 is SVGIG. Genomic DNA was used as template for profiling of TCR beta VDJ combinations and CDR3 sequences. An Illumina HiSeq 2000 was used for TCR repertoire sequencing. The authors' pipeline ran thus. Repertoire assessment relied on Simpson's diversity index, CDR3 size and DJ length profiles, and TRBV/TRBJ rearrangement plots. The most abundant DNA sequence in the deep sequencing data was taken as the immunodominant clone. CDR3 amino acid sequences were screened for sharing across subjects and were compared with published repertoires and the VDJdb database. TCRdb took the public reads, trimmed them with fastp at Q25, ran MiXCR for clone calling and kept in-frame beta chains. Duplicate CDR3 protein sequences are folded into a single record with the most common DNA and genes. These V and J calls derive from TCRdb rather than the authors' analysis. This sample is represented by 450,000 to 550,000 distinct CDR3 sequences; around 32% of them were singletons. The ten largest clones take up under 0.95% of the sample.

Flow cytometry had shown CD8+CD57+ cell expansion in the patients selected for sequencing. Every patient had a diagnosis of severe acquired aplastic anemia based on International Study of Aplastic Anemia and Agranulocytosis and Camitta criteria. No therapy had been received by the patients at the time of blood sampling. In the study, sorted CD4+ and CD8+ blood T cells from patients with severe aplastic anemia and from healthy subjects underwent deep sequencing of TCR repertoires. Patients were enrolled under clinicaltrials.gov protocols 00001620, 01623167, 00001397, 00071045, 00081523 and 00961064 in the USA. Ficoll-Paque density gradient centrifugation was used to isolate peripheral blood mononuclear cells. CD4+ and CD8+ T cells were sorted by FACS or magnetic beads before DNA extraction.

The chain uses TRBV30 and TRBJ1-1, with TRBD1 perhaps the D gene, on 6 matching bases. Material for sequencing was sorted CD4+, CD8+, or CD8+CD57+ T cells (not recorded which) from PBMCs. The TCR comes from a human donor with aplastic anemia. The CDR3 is CAWSLTGNTVAFF. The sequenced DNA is TGTGCCTGGAGCCTCACAGGGAACACTGTAGCTTTCTTT. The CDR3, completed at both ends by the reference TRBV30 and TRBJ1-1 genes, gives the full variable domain SQTIHQWPATLVQPVGSPLSLECTVEGTSNPNLYWYRQAAGRGLQLLFYSVGIGQISSEVPQNLSASRPQDRQFILSSKKLLLSDSGFYLCAWSLTGNTVAFFGQGTRLTVV.